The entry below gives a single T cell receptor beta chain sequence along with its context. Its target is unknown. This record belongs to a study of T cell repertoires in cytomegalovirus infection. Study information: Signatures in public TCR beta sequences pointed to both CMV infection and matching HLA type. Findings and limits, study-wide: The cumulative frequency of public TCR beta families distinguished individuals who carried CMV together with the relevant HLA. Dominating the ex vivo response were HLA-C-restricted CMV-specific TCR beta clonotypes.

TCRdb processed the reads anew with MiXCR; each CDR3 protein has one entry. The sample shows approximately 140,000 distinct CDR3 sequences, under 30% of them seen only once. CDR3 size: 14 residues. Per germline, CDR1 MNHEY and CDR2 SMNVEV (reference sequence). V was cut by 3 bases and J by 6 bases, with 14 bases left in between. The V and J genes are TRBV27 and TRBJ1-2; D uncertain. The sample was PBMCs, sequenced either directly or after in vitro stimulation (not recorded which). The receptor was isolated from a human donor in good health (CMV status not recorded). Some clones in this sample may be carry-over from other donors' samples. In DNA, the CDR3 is TGTGCCAGCAGTTTGAAGGGCGAGTTGAATGGCTACACCTTC. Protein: CASSLKGELNGYTF.